This T cell receptor beta chain was recorded in a study of technical replicates of blood from a few donors. V was clipped by 1 base and J by 0 bases, with 7 bases between them. This CDR3 is built from 15 residues. CDR1 and CDR2 from the germline V gene are SGHNT and YENEEA. Sequenced by immunoSEQ multiplex PCR; TCRdb stores in-frame clones only, minus some. The sample shows about 73,000 clones, about 92% of them seen only once. Sequencing input: T cells isolated from PBMCs. This TCR came from a human donor in good health. The chain couples TRBV11-3 to TRBJ1-3, with D uncertain. The CDR3 DNA reads TGTGCCAGCAGCTTAGGCAGAAGCTCTGGAAACACCATATATTTT. This gives the protein CASSLGRSSGNTIYF.